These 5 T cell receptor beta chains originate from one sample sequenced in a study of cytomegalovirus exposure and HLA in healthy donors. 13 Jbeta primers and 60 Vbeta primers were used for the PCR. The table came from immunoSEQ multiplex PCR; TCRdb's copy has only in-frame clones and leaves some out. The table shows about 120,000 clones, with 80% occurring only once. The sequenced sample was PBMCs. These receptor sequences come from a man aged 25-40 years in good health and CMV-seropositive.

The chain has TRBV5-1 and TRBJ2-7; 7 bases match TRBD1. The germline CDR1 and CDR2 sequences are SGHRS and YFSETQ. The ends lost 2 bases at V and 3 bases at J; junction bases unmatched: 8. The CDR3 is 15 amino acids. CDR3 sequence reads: CASSFLGTENYEQYF. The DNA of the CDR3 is TGCGCCAGCAGCTTCTTGGGGACAGAAAACTACGAGCAGTACTTC.

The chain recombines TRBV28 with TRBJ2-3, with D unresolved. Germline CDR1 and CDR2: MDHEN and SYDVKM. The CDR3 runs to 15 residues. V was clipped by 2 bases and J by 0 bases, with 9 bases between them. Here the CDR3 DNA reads TGTGCCAGCAGTTTAACGCCGGTTAGCACAGATACGCAGTATTTT. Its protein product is CASSLTPVSTDTQYF.

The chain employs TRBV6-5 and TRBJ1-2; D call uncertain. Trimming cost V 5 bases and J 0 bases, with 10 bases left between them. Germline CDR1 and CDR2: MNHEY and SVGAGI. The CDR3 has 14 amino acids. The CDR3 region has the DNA TGTGCCAGCAGTCCATCGGGAGCTAACTATGGCTACACCTTC. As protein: CASSPSGANYGYTF.

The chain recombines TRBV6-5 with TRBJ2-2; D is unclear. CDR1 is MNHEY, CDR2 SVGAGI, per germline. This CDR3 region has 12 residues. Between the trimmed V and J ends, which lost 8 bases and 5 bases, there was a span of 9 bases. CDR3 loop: CASPTRTGELFF. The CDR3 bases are TGTGCCAGCCCCACTCGAACCGGGGAGCTGTTTTTT.

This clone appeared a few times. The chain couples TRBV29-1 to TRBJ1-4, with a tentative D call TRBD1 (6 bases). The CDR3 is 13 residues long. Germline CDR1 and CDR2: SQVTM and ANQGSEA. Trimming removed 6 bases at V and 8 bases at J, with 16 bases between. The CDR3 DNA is TGCAGCGTCGTCATTCAAAGGGGGGAAAAACTGTTTTTT. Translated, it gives CSVVIQRGEKLFF.